These 16 T cell receptor beta chains originate from one sample sequenced in a study of CD8 T cells in ankylosing spondylitis. Study results and caveats: Ankylosing spondylitis blood seemed to carry a telltale TCR beta motif made of fewer than 10 highly homologous variants.

Their specific antigens are unknown. TCRdb fed the 5' RACE reads into MiXCR, producing one record per CDR3 protein. The sample consists of a few hundred thousand distinct CDR3 sequences, roughly 17% of them appearing once. The source material was blood, either unsorted or a sorted T cell fraction (not recorded which). The receptors were sampled from a male donor with ankylosing spondylitis.

This clonotype has just a few counts. The chain employs TRBV28 and TRBJ2-7; a possible D gene is TRBD2 (6 bases). Germline V CDR1 and CDR2: MDHEN, SYDVKM. Trimming removed 1 base from V and 5 bases from J, with 18 bases in between. CDR3 length: 16 residues. CDR3 in amino acids: CASSLSPLRRGNEQYF. CDR3 DNA sequence: TGTGCCAGCAGTTTATCCCCCTTGCGGAGGGGAAACGAGCAGTACTTC. The full variable domain, with the rest looked up from reference TRBV28 and TRBJ2-7, is DVKVTQSSRYLVKRTGEKVFLECVQDMDHENMFWYRQDPGLGLRLIYFSYDVKMKEKGDIPEGYSVSREKKERFSLILESASTNQTSMYLCASSLSPLRRGNEQYFGPGTRLTVT.

The chain carries TRBV25-1 and TRBJ2-4, with a weak D call TRBD2 (6 bases). CDR3 length equals 16 residues. V shed 3 bases and J shed 3 bases, with 15 bases lying between them. Germline V gene sequence: CDR1 MGHDK, CDR2 SYGVNS. CDR3 sequence: CASSESPGGGKNIQYF. The CDR3 DNA is TGTGCCAGCAGTGAGTCACCCGGGGGTGGCAAAAACATTCAGTACTTC.

This clonotype was detected many times. V is TRBV27 and J is TRBJ2-3, with D unclear. CDR1 is MNHEY, CDR2 SMNVEV, per germline (reference sequence). Deletions cut 6 bases from V and 5 bases from J, with 12 bases between. CDR3 length equals 13 residues. The DNA for the CDR3 is TGTGCCAGCAGCCTCAATCTTGTAGATACGCAGTATTTT. It is translated as CASSLNLVDTQYF.

Only a few counts were recorded for this clonotype. The chain is built from TRBV6-1 and TRBJ1-4; 11 nucleotides match TRBD1. Germline V gene data show CDR1 as MNHNS and CDR2 as SASEGT. This CDR3 comprises 14 residues. V was pared by 6 bases and J by 8 bases, with 5 bases of the junction left unmatched. The CDR3 DNA is TGTGCCAGCAGCCCGGACAGGGGGCGAGAAAAACTGTTTTTT. Translation: CASSPDRGREKLFF.

This clonotype was detected a few times. The gene calls are TRBV20-1 and TRBJ2-5; D unclear. This CDR3 contains 16 residues. V lost 2 bases and J lost 1, with 17 bases in between. Looked up from germline, CDR1 is DFQATT and CDR2 is SNEGSKA (reference sequence). CDR3 coding DNA: TGCAGTGCTAGAATGGTACGCGATCCCGTCCAAGAGACCCAGTACTTC. This gives the protein CSARMVRDPVQETQYF.

This clonotype came up many times. This sequence joins TRBV20-1 and TRBJ1-6; D ambiguous. This CDR3 comprises 15 residues. Germline V lookup: CDR1 DFQATT, CDR2 SNEGSKA (reference sequence). Trimming took off 2 bases at V and 4 bases at J, with 12 bases between the two ends. CDR3: CSARRADVYNSPLHF. CDR3 in DNA: TGCAGTGCTAGAAGGGCGGACGTATATAATTCACCCCTCCACTTT.

This clonotype has just a few counts. The V and J genes are TRBV7-8 and TRBJ1-5, with D unclear. V lost 1 base and J 9 bases, leaving 16 bases between the germline ends. The CDR3 contains 15 residues. Germline V gene data show CDR1 as SGHVS and CDR2 as FQNEAQ. CDR3 protein: CASSLDAAARGPQHF. As DNA, the CDR3 is TGTGCCAGCAGCTTAGATGCGGCGGCCCGTGGGCCCCAGCATTTT.

There are a few counts of this clonotype. The rearrangement uses TRBV5-1 and TRBJ1-2, with TRBD1 as a possible D gene (6 bases). In germline, CDR1 is SGHRS, CDR2 YFSETQ. This CDR3 is built from 15 residues. Between the trimmed V and J ends, which lost 4 bases and 0 bases, there was a span of 13 bases. As DNA, the CDR3 is TGCGCCAGCAGCCACCTAGGGGGGCCTAACTATGGCTACACCTTC. It is translated as CASSHLGGPNYGYTF.

The sample holds many counts of this clonotype. The gene calls are TRBV15 and TRBJ2-3, with 10 bases identical to TRBD2. The CDR3 has 15 residues. CDR1 is LNHNV and CDR2 is YYDKDF in the germline V gene (reference sequence). Losses at the gene ends were 5 bases for V and 2 bases for J; bases not matched to a gene: 4. The CDR3 DNA reads as TGTGCCACCAGCTCCACTAGCGGGAACACAGATACGCAGTATTTT. As protein: CATSSTSGNTDTQYF. The full variable domain, completed using reference TRBV15 and TRBJ2-3, is DAMVIQNPRYQVTQFGKPVTLSCSQTLNHNVMYWYQQKSSQAPKLLFHYYDKDFNNEADTPDNFQSRRPNTSFCFLDIRSPGLGDTAMYLCATSSTSGNTDTQYFGPGTRLTVL.

The chain recombines TRBV6-1 with TRBJ2-5; the D call may be TRBD1 or TRBD2 (5 bases each). CDR3 length equals 19 residues. Trimming shortened V by 5 bases and J by 1 base, and 26 bases separated the two germline ends. The germline V gene has CDR1 MNHNS and CDR2 SASEGT. The CDR3 loop reads CASSRKGIGDARVQETQYF. The CDR3 nucleotides read TGTGCCAGCAGTCGTAAGGGGATCGGGGATGCGAGGGTCCAAGAGACCCAGTACTTC.

This clonotype showed up just a few times. This sequence joins TRBV7-2 and TRBJ2-1; 10 positions match TRBD2. CDR1 SGHTA and CDR2 FQGNSA come from the germline V gene. V lost 1 base and J lost 5; bases outside the gene matches: 11. The CDR3 runs 18 residues. Written as DNA, the CDR3 is TGTGCCAGCAGCTTAGTCGCCCACGGGACTAGCGTGCACAATGAGCAGTTCTTC. It encodes CASSLVAHGTSVHNEQFF.

The chain employs TRBV20-1 and TRBJ2-5; D may match TRBD1 or TRBD2 (6 bases each). The CDR3 runs 15 residues. CDR1 DFQATT and CDR2 SNEGSKA come from the germline V gene (reference sequence). V was trimmed by 0 bases and J by 5 bases, leaving 16 bases between them. The CDR3 sequence: CSARDPRGGGETQYF. The CDR3 nucleotides read TGCAGTGCTAGAGACCCCAGGGGAGGCGGGGAGACCCAGTACTTC.

A remark on this clonotype: Just one base apart from a much larger clone, this may be a read error. The gene calls are TRBV5-1 and TRBJ2-1, with a possible D match to TRBD2 (5 bases). This CDR3 region has 14 residues. Trimming cost V 0 bases and J 5 bases, with 9 bases left between them. Germline V gene sequence: CDR1 SGHRS, CDR2 YFSETQ. As DNA, the CDR3 is TGCGCCAGCAGCTTGGGACCAGCGGACAATGAGCAGTTCTTC. Encoded protein: CASSLGPADNEQFF.

The CDR3 DNA reads as TGCAGTGCTATGTGGCACCTCTATGGCTACACCTTC. Residues: CSAMWHLYGYTF. The chain combines TRBV20-1 with TRBJ1-2, with unresolved D. Germline V lookup: CDR1 DFQATT, CDR2 SNEGSKA (reference sequence). Trimming cost V 4 bases and J 4 bases, with 10 bases left between them. The CDR3 runs to 12 residues.

This clonotype has more than one count but fewer than ten. This sequence joins TRBV7-9 and TRBJ1-5; TRBD1 matches 7 bases. The germline V gene encodes CDR1 SEHNR and CDR2 FQNEAQ (reference sequence). With V trimmed by 3 bases and J by 0 bases, 5 bases remained unmatched. The CDR3 spans 16 residues. CDR3: CASSFSGTDSNQPQHF. Here the CDR3 DNA reads TGTGCCAGCAGCTTTTCCGGGACAGATAGCAATCAGCCCCAGCATTTT.

This clonotype was observed at least ten times. The chain joins TRBV29-1 to TRBJ2-7, with D uncertain. The CDR3 totals 14 residues. The germline V and J ends were trimmed by 1 base and 3 bases, with 13 bases remaining between them. The V gene's germline CDR1 is SQVTM and CDR2 ANQGSEA. The CDR3 loop reads CSVEAAGPFYEQYF. CDR3 DNA sequence: TGCAGCGTTGAAGCAGCAGGCCCTTTCTACGAGCAGTACTTC.